A single T cell receptor beta chain is shown here with its context. Its antigen is not identified. The data were taken from a study of blood T cells in healthy people across ages. Germline V gives CDR1 DFQATT, CDR2 SNEGSKA (reference sequence). Trimming removed 5 bases from V and 2 bases from J, with 9 bases in between. This CDR3 contains 12 residues. With a J-beta primer mix and a sample-barcoded 5' primer, a second PCR ran roughly 7 to 11 cycles. Every sample gave at least 3 million paired-end reads containing CDR3. TCRdb used MiXCR to reprocess the 5' RACE reads, holding one entry per CDR3 protein. The sample holds about 560,000 distinct CDR3 sequences; over 25% are singletons and the top ten take approximately 3.3%. Study-level points and caveats: Greater diversity and more naive CD4+ cells were seen in long-lived donors than in aged donors. Naive T cell percentage showed a strong correlation with the diversity of TCR beta.

Separately, the same data were catalogued under a study of T cells of mothers and their children.

Source material: blood. This sequence originates from a boy aged 2 to 9 in good health. The gene calls are TRBV20-1 and TRBJ2-5, with D possibly being TRBD2 (5 bases). CDR3 nucleotides: TGCAGTGCTGGGTGGAGGCAAGAGACCCAGTACTTC. This codes for CSAGWRQETQYF.